This TCR beta chain stems from a study of T cells in Graves' hyperthyroidism and ophthalmopathy. Using RNA transcripts as the source, TCR beta CDR3 regions were amplified. The TCR CDR3 first-round RT-PCR relied on the HTBI primer set. TCRdb used MiXCR to reprocess the multiplex PCR reads, holding one entry per CDR3 protein. The repertoire has about 410,000 distinct CDR3 sequences, around 13% of them found once; the top ten carry roughly a fifth. This clonotype has a single count. The ends were cut back, 1 base at V and 5 bases at J, with 11 bases in the middle. Germline CDR1 is MGHDK and CDR2 is SYGVNS. The CDR3 runs to 14 residues.

Sample: blood. The receptor was isolated from a woman aged 25 to 45 with Graves' ophthalmopathy. The rearrangement uses TRBV25-1 and TRBJ2-5; D is unresolved. The CDR3 here is CASSESGIAETQYF. The DNA for the CDR3 is TGTGCCAGCAGTGAATCTGGTATCGCGGAGACCCAGTACTTC.